Listed here are 13 T cell receptor beta chains from one sample, sequenced in a study of blood T cell repertoires in COVID-19 (dated by TCRdb to 2019 to 2021). Libraries were made using the immunoSEQ multiplex PCR assay. Sourced from immuneACCESS, this table was stored by TCRdb with only in-frame sequences that have V and J called. A share of the clones is absent; for the studies checked, an unresolved V gene accounts for under half, and the remainder has no known explanation. For this sample there are some 80,000 clones; 79% appear just once. Together, the top ten hold 5.4% of the sample. The specimen sequenced was peripheral blood. Receptors originate from a woman older than 75 with active or convalescent COVID-19.

The chain recombines TRBV18 with TRBJ2-5; TRBD1 might be the D (5 bases). CDR1 and CDR2 (germline): KGHSH, LQKENI. The V gene lost 6 bases and the J gene lost 2 bases, with 16 bases spanning the gap. The CDR3 covers 15 residues. The CDR3 region has the DNA TGTGCCAGCTCCCAGAGCAGGGCAGTTCAAGAGACCCAGTACTTC. Translating it yields CASSQSRAVQETQYF.

The chain carries TRBV27 and TRBJ2-3, with 12 bases lining up with TRBD2. Germline-derived CDR1 and CDR2 are MNHEY and SMNVEV (reference sequence). There are 23 residues in the CDR3. V shed 2 bases and J 4 bases; nucleotides not matched to a gene: 25. The CDR3, as DNA: TGTGCCAGCAGTTTACAGCCCATTCCTGGACTAGCGGGAAGGAGGGGGAGTGCAGATACGCAGTATTTT. Protein product: CASSLQPIPGLAGRRGSADTQYF.

This chain connects TRBV5-1 to TRBJ2-2; maybe TRBD2 (5 bases). Trimming shortened V by 3 bases and J by 8 bases, and 14 bases separated the two germline ends. The CDR3 runs to 14 residues. CDR1 SGHRS and CDR2 YFSETQ come from the germline V gene. CDR3 protein: CASSSAGVTGELFF. CDR3 in DNA: TGCGCCAGCAGCTCTGCCGGGGTGACGGGGGAGCTGTTTTTT.

This clone appeared a few times. This chain links TRBV6-4 with TRBJ2-1, with D possibly being TRBD2 (6 bases). Deletions cut 3 bases from V and 1 base from J, with 10 bases between. The CDR3 runs to 15 residues. Per germline, CDR1 MRHNA and CDR2 SNTAGT. CDR3 sequence: CASSERDSSYNEQFF. CDR3 bases: TGTGCCAGCAGTGAAAGGGACTCTTCCTACAATGAGCAGTTCTTC.

This chain connects TRBV6-5 to TRBJ2-7; 7 bases line up with TRBD2. Looked up from germline, CDR1 is MNHEY and CDR2 is SVGAGI. The CDR3 contains 14 residues. V trimming: 6 bases; J trimming: 1 base; junction bases outside the gene matches: 6. The CDR3 DNA sequence: TGTGCCAGCAGGGGGGGTAGCGGGTCCTACGAGCAGTACTTC. Translation gives CASRGGSGSYEQYF.

V usage is TRBV6-4 and J usage is TRBJ2-1, with 7 nucleotides matching TRBD2. CDR1 MRHNA and CDR2 SNTAGT come from the germline V gene. CDR3 length equals 15 residues. After removal of 4 bases from V and 6 bases from J, the junction contained 9 bases not matched to a gene. CDR3 in DNA: TGTGCCAGCAGTGCAGACGCGGGAGTGGTCAATGAGCAGTTCTTC. This translates into CASSADAGVVNEQFF.

CDR3 coding DNA: TGTGCCAGCAGTCCCGCGGGACAGCTAAGCCAAGAGACCCAGTACTTC. This sequence encodes CASSPAGQLSQETQYF. The chain links TRBV28 to TRBJ2-5, with D maybe TRBD1 (7 bases). Trimming took off 5 bases at V and 1 base at J, with 17 bases between the two ends. The CDR3 is 16 amino acids. Germline CDR1 and CDR2: MDHEN and SYDVKM. The complete variable domain, with remaining parts taken from reference TRBV28 and TRBJ2-5, reads DVKVTQSSRYLVKRTGEKVFLECVQDMDHENMFWYRQDPGLGLRLIYFSYDVKMKEKGDIPEGYSVSREKKERFSLILESASTNQTSMYLCASSPAGQLSQETQYFGPGTRLLVL.

The chain links TRBV12-2 to TRBJ2-3; the table's D call, TRBD2, has no DNA check behind it. TRBV12-2 is tagged as a pseudogene. The CDR3 has 16 residues. The CDR3 coding sequence is TGTTCCGAGGGGCTAGCGGGAGGGTGTGGCACAGATACGCAGTATTTT. As protein: CSEGLAGGCGTDTQYF.

The chain has TRBV6-5 and TRBJ2-5, with 7 nucleotides matching TRBD1. J was trimmed by 4 bases and V by 7 bases; bases with no gene match: 6. The germline gives CDR1 MNHEY, CDR2 SVGAGI. The length of the CDR3 is 13 residues. Written as DNA, the CDR3 is TGTGCCAGCACCGCGACAGGGAGAGAGACCCAGTACTTC. As protein: CASTATGRETQYF.

The chain uses TRBV6-5 and TRBJ1-1; no firm D call. Between the trimmed V and J ends, which lost 6 bases and 5 bases, there was a span of 13 bases. This CDR3 has 13 amino acids. Germline CDR1 and CDR2: MNHEY and SVGAGI. The CDR3 is CASRQTSLTEAFF. The DNA for the CDR3 is TGTGCCAGCAGACAAACTAGCCTTACTGAAGCTTTCTTT.

This chain uses TRBV4-3 with TRBJ2-2, with a weak D call TRBD2 (6 bases). This CDR3 is built from 15 residues. Trimming shortened V by 5 bases and J by 0 bases, and 10 bases separated the two germline ends. Germline CDR1 and CDR2: LGHNA and YSLEER. CDR3 loop: CASSALASNTGELFF. CDR3 in DNA: TGCGCCAGCAGCGCCCTAGCGTCGAACACCGGGGAGCTGTTTTTT.

This clone was found a few times. CDR3 residues: CASIPHVPSGNWEQFF. The CDR3 DNA sequence: TGTGCCAGCATCCCGCATGTTCCTAGCGGCAACTGGGAGCAGTTCTTC. The chain carries TRBV28 and TRBJ2-1, with 7 bases aligning to TRBD2. The CDR3 has 16 amino acids. V dropped 7 bases and J dropped 10; count of bases not matched to a gene: 19. Germline lookup yields CDR1 MDHEN and CDR2 SYDVKM.

This chain connects TRBV4-2 to TRBJ1-5; D perhaps matches TRBD1 (6 bases). This CDR3 spans 18 amino acids. Trimming left V 0 bases short and J 6 bases short, with 21 bases between. Germline CDR1 and CDR2: LGHNA and YNFKEQ. CDR3 bases: TGTGCCAGCAGCCAAGATTGGCAGGGGAGCGTTGTCAGTCAGCCCCAGCATTTT. Translating gives CASSQDWQGSVVSQPQHF.